This TCR beta chain was captured by sequencing in a study of PD-1 blockade in classical Hodgkin lymphoma. Time point defined: cycle 4 day 1 (C4D1), after about 6 weeks of nivolumab. Relapse after autologous stem cell transplantation occurred in every patient, and brentuximab vedotin exposure varied. CD4+ T cells were purified from thawed PBMCs by magnetic negative selection. Sequencing was performed with immunoSEQ multiplex PCR; in TCRdb, only in-frame clones are kept and a portion is missing. The sample includes under 25,000 clones, around 68% seen only once; the top ten take 0.95% to 1.5%. There are a few counts of this clone. Germline V gene data show CDR1 as DFQATT and CDR2 as SNEGSKA (reference sequence). The CDR3 consists of 11 residues. V lost 6 bases and J 7 bases, leaving 9 bases between the germline ends.

The TCR comes from a human donor with classical Hodgkin lymphoma. The sequences come from CD4+ T cells from blood, collected before the fourth cycle of nivolumab. The V gene is TRBV20-1, the J gene TRBJ1-4; no clear D gene. CDR3 DNA: TGCAGTGCCCCGTATGGTGAAAAACTGTTTTTT. As protein: CSAPYGEKLFF.